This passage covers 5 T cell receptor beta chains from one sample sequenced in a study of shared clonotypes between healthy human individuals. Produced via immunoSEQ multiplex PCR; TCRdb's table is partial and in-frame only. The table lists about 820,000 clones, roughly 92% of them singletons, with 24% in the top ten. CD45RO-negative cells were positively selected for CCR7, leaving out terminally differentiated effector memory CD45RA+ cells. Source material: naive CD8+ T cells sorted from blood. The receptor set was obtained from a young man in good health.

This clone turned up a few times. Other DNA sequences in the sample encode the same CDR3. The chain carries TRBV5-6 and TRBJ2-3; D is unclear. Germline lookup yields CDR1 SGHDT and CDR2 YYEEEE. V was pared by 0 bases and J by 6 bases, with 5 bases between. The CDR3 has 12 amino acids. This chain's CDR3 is CASSLETDTQYF. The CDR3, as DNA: TGTGCCAGCAGCTTGGAGACGGATACGCAGTATTTT.

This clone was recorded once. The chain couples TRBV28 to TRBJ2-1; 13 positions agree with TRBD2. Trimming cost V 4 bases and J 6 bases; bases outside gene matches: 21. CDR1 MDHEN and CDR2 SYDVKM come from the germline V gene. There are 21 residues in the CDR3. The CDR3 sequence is CASSSPTGTSGTLRWLNEQFF. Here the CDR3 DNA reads TGTGCCAGCAGTTCCCCGACCGGGACTAGCGGGACGCTAAGGTGGCTCAATGAGCAGTTCTTC.

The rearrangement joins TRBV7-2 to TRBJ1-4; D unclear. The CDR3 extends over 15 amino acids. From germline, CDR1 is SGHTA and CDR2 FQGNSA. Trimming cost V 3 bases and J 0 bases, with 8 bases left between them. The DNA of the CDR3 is TGTGCCAGCAGCTTGTTCCTTGCAACTAATGAAAAACTGTTTTTT. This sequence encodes CASSLFLATNEKLFF.

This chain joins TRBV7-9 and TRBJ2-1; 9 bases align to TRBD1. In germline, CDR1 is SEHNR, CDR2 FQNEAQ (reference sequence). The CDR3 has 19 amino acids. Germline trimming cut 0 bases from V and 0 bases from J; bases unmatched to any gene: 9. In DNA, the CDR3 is TGTGCCAGCAGCTTAGCTTTTCGCGGGACAGGGCGCTCCTACAATGAGCAGTTCTTC. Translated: CASSLAFRGTGRSYNEQFF.

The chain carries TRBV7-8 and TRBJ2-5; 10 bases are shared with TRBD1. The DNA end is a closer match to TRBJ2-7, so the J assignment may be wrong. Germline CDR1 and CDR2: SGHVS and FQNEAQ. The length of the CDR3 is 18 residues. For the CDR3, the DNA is TGTGCCAGCAGCTTTCACCGGGACAGGGGAGGACCTTCCTACGAGCAGTACTTC. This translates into CASSFHRDRGGPSYEQYF.